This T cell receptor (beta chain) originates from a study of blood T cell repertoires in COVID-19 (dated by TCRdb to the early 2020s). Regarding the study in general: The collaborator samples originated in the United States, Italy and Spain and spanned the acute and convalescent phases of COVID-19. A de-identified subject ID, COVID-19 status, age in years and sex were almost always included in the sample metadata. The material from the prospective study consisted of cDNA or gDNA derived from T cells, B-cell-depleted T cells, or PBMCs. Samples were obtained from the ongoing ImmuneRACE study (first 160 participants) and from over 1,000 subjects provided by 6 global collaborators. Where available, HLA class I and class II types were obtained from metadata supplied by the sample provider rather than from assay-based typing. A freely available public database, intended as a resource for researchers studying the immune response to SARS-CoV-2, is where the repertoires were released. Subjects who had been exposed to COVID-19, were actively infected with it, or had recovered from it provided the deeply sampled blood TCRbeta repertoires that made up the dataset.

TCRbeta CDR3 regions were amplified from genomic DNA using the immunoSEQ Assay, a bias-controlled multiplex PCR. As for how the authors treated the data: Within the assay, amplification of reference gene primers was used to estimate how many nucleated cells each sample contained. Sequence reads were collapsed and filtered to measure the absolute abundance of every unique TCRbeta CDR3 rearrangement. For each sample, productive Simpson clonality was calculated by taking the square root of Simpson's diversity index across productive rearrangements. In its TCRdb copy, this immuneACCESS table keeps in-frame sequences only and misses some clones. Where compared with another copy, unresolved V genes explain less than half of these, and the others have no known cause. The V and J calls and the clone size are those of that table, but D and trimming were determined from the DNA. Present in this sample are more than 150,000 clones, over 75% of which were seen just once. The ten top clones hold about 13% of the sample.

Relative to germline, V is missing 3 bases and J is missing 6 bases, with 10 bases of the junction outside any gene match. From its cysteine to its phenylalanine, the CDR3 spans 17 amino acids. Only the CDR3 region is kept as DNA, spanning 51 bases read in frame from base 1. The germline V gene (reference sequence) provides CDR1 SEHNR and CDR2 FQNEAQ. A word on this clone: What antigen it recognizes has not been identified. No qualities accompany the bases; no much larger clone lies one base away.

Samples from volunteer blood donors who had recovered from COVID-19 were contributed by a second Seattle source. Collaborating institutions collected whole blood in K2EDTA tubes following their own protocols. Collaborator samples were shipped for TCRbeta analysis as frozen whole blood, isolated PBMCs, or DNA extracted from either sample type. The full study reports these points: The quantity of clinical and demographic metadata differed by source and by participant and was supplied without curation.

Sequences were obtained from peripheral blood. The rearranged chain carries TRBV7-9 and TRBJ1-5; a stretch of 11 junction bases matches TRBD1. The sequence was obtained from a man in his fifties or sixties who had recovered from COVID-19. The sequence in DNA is TGTGCCAGCAGCTTTCAACCCGGACAGGGGGCAGGTCAGCCCCAGCATTTT. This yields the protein CASSFQPGQGAGQPQHF.